This TCR beta chain comes out of a study of identical twins. TCRdb reprocessed the 5' RACE reads with MiXCR, giving one entry per CDR3 protein. Among about 700,000 distinct CDR3 sequences listed, approximately 6.1% were seen once. The CDR3 has 8 residues. From germline, CDR1 is SQVTM and CDR2 ANQGSEA. Trimming removed 7 bases from V and 3 bases from J, with 1 base in between. This clonotype was counted many times. Specimen: naive T cells sorted from blood. The chain uses TRBV29-1 and TRBJ2-7, with unresolved D. The source is a man between 18 and 35 years old in good health. The CDR3 region has the DNA TGCAGCGGCTACGAGCAGTACTTC. This gives the protein CSGYEQYF.